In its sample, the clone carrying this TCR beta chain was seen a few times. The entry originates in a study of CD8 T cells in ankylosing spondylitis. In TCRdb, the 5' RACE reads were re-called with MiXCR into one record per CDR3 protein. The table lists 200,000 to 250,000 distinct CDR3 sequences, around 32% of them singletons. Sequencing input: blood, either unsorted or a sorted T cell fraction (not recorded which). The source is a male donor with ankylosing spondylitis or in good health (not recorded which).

CDR3 protein: CSASGAAGSRYGYTF. The CDR3 nucleotides are TGCAGTGCTAGCGGTGCCGCAGGGTCTAGATATGGCTACACCTTC. The chain is built from TRBV20-1 and TRBJ1-2; possibly TRBD1 for D (5 bases). Between the trimmed V and J ends, which lost 3 bases and 5 bases, there was a span of 19 bases. The CDR3 runs to 15 residues. Looked up from germline, CDR1 is DFQATT and CDR2 is SNEGSKA (reference sequence).